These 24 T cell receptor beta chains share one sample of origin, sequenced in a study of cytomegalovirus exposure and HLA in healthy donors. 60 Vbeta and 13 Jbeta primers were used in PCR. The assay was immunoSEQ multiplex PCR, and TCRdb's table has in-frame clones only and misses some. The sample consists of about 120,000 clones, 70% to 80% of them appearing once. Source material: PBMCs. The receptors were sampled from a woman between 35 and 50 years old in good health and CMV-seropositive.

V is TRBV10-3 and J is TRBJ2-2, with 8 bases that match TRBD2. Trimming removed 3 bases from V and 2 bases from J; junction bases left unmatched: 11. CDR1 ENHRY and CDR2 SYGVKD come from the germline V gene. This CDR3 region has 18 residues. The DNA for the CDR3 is TGTGCCATCAGTGACCCCGATAAAGCGGGGGCAAACACCGGGGAGCTGTTTTTT. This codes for CAISDPDKAGANTGELFF.

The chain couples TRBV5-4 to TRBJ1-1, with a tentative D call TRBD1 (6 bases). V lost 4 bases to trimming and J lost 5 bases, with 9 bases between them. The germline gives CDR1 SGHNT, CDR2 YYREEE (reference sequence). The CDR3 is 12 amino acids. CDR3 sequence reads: CASSAGTTEAFF. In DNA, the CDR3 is TGTGCCAGCAGCGCCGGGACAACTGAAGCTTTCTTT.

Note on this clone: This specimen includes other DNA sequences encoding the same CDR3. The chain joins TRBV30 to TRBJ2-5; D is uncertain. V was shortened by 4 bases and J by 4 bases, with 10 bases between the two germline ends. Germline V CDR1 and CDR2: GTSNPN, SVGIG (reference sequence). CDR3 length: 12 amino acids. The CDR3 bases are TGTGCCTGGACAGGTCTTGCAGAGACCCAGTACTTC. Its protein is CAWTGLAETQYF.

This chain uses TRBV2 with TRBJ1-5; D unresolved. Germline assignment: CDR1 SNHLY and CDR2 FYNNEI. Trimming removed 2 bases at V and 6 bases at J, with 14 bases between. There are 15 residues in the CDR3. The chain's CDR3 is CASSEFGVLGQPQHF. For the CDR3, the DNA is TGTGCCAGCAGTGAATTCGGGGTCCTGGGTCAGCCCCAGCATTTT.

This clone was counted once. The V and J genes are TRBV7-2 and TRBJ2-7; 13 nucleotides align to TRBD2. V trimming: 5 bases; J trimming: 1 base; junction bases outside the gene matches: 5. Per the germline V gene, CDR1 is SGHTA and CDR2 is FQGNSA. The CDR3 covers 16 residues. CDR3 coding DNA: TGTGCCAGCAGCCCAGGGACTAGCGGGGTATCCTACGAGCAGTACTTC. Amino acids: CASSPGTSGVSYEQYF.

The CDR3 coding sequence is TGTGCCAGCAGTGAATCGGCGGGGGGGCCCGGAGAGACCCAGTACTTC. Translating gives CASSESAGGPGETQYF. The chain recombines TRBV6-1 with TRBJ2-5; 9 nucleotides line up with TRBD2. The V and J ends lost 2 bases and 4 bases, in that order; junction bases with no gene match: 8. Germline CDR1 MNHNS, CDR2 SASEGT. This CDR3 comprises 16 residues.

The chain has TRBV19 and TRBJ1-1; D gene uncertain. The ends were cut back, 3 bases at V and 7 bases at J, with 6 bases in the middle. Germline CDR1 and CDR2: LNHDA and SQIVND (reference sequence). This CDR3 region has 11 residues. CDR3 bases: TGTGCCAGTAGTATGGCTTTTGAAGCTTTCTTT. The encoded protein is CASSMAFEAFF.

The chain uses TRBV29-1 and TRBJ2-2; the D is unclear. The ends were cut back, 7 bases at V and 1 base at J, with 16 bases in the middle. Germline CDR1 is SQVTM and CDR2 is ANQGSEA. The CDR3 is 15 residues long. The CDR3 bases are TGCAGCGCCCAGAGGCTCGATAAGAACACCGGGGAGCTGTTTTTT. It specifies CSAQRLDKNTGELFF.

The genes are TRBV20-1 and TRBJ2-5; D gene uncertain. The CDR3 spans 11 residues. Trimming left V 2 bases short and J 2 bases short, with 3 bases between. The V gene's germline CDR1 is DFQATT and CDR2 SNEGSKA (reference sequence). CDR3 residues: CSARIQETQYF. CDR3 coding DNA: TGCAGTGCTAGAATACAAGAGACCCAGTACTTC.

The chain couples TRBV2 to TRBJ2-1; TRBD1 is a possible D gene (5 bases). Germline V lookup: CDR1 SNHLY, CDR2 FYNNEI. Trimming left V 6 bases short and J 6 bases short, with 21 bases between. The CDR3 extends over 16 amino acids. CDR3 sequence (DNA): TGTGCCAGCAGCGTGCAAACAGGATTGAGCCTCAATGAGCAGTTCTTC. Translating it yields CASSVQTGLSLNEQFF.

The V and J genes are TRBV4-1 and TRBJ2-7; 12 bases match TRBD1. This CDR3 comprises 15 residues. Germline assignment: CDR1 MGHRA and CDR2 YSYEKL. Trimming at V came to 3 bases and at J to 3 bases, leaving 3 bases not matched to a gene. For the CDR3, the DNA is TGCGCCAGCAGCCAGGGACAGGGGGCGAACTACGAGCAGTACTTC. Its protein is CASSQGQGANYEQYF.

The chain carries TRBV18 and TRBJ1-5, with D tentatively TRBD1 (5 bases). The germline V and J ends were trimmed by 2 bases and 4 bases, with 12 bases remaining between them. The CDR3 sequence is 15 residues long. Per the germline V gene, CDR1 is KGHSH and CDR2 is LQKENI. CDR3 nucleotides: TGTGCCAGCTCACCAGGAGGGCAGGGTAATCAGCCCCAGCATTTT. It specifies CASSPGGQGNQPQHF. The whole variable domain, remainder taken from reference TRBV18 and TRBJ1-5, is NAGVMQNPRHLVRRRGQEARLRCSPMKGHSHVYWYRQLPEEGLKFMVYLQKENIIDESGMPKERFSAEFPKEGPSILRIQQVVRGDSAAYFCASSPGGQGNQPQHFGDGTRLSIL.

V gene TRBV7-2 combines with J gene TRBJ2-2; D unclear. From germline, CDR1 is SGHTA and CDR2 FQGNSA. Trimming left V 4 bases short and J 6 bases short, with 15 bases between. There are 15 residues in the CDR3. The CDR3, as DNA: TGTGCCAGCAGCTCCAACCGCCGATGGCCCGGGGAGCTGTTTTTT. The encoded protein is CASSSNRRWPGELFF.

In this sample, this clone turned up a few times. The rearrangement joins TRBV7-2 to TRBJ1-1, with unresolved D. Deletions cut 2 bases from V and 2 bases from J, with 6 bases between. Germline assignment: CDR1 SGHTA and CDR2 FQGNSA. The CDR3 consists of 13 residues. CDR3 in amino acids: CASSLPGNTEAFF. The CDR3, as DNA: TGTGCCAGCAGCTTACCAGGTAACACTGAAGCTTTCTTT.

CDR3: CASSNLGTSGGDTQYF. DNA for the CDR3: TGTGCCAGTAGCAACCTTGGGACTAGCGGGGGAGATACGCAGTATTTT. V usage is TRBV19 and J usage is TRBJ2-3, with 14 bases aligning to TRBD2. Per the germline V gene, CDR1 is LNHDA and CDR2 is SQIVND (reference sequence). The CDR3 runs 16 residues. Germline trimming cut 6 bases from V and 5 bases from J; bases unmatched to any gene: 7.

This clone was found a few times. CDR3 protein: CASGWGLRNTEAFF. CDR3 sequence (DNA): TGTGCTAGTGGTTGGGGGCTCAGGAACACTGAAGCTTTCTTT. The chain has TRBV12-5 and TRBJ1-1, with D maybe TRBD1 (6 bases). Trimming took 4 bases from V and 1 from J, leaving 10 bases between them. The V gene's germline CDR1 is LGHNT and CDR2 FRNRAP. This CDR3 region has 14 residues.

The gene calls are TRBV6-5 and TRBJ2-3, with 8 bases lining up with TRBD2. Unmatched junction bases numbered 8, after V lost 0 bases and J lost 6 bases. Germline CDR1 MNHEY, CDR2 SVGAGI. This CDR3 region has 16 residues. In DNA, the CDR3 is TGTGCCAGCAGTTACTCTTATCGGGGGGGGCTGGATACGCAGTATTTT. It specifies CASSYSYRGGLDTQYF.

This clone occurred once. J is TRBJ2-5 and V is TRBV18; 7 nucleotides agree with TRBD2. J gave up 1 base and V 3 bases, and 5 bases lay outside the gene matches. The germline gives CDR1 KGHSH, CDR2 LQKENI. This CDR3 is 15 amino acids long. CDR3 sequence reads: CASSPRREVQETQYF. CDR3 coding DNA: TGTGCCAGCTCACCCAGACGGGAGGTCCAAGAGACCCAGTACTTC.

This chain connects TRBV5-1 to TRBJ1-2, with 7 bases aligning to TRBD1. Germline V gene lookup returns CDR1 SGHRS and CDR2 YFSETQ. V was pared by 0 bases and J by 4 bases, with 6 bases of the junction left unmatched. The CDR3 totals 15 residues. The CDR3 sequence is CASSLAGTELYGYTF. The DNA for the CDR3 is TGCGCCAGCAGCTTGGCCGGGACAGAACTCTATGGCTACACCTTC.

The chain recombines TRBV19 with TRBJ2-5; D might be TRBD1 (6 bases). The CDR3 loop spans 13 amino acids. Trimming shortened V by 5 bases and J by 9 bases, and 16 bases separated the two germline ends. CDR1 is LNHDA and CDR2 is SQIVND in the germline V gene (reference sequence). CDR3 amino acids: CASSQRDTDAQYF. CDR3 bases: TGTGCCAGTAGTCAACGGGACACTGACGCCCAGTACTTC. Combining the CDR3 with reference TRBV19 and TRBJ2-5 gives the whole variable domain DGGITQSPKYLFRKEGQNVTLSCEQNLNHDAMYWYRQDPGQGLRLIYYSQIVNDFQKGDIAEGYSVSREKKESFPLTVTSAQKNPTAFYLCASSQRDTDAQYFGPGTRLLVL.

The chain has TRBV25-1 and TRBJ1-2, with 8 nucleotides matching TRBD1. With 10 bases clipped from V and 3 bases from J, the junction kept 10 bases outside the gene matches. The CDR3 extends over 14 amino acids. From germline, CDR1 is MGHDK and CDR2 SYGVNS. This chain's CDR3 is CATLRTGMDYGYTF. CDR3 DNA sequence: TGTGCCACCCTCCGGACAGGGATGGACTATGGCTACACCTTC.

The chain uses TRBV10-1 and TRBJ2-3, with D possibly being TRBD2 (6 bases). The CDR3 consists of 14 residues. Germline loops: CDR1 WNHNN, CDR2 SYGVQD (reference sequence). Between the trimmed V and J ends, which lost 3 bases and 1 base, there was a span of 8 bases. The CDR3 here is CASSEQRGTDTQYF. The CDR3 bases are TGCGCCAGCAGTGAACAGCGGGGCACAGATACGCAGTATTTT.

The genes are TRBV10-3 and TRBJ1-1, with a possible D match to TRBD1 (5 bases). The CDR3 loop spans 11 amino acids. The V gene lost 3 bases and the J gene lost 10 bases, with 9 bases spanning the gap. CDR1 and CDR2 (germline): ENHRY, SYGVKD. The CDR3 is CAISDGGIAFF. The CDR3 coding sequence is TGTGCCATCAGTGATGGGGGGATAGCTTTCTTT.

The CDR3 DNA sequence: TGCGCCAGCAGCGTGACAACAGATAACACTGAAGCTTTCTTT. Translating it yields CASSVTTDNTEAFF. The chain couples TRBV5-1 to TRBJ1-1; no firm D call. V was shortened by 4 bases and J by 2 bases, with 12 bases between the two germline ends. The CDR3 totals 14 residues. The germline V gene has CDR1 SGHRS and CDR2 YFSETQ.